This T cell receptor (beta chain) appears in the sequencing data of a study of blood T cell repertoires in COVID-19. Study background: From the United States, Italy and Spain came samples of acute and convalescent COVID-19. T cells, B-cell-depleted T cells, or PBMCs provided the cDNA or gDNA that served as material.

V lost 0 bases, J lost 6 bases, and 12 bases stayed unmatched. Per the germline V gene, CDR1 is GTSNPN and CDR2 is SVGIG (reference sequence). The CDR3 runs to 17 residues. In the study's own analysis: Quantification of nucleated cells was approximated via reference gene primer amplification. Clones were sequenced by immunoSEQ multiplex PCR, and TCRdb holds only the in-frame ones, with some missing. V, J and clone size reflect that table, while D and trimming were determined from the DNA. The sample includes some 390,000 clones, around nine tenths of them seen just once. This TCR came from a human donor in a cohort sampled during active COVID-19. This chain uses TRBV30 with TRBJ2-3; 10 positions match TRBD2. The specimen was peripheral blood. The CDR3 DNA reads TGTGCCTGGAGTGTTCATCTACCGGGACTAGCGACCGATACGCAGTATTTT. This encodes CAWSVHLPGLATDTQYF.